Listed here are 22 T cell receptor beta chains from one sample, sequenced in a study of blood T cell repertoires in COVID-19 (dated by TCRdb to 2020 to 2022). Libraries came from the immunoSEQ multiplex PCR assay. Not all clones reach the TCRdb copy of this immuneACCESS table, which keeps in-frame sequences only. Checked studies attribute under half of the gap to unresolved V genes and leave the rest unexplained. The sample table holds about 86,000 clones, of which roughly 84% were seen once. The ten largest make up more than 25% of the sample. The sample consisted of peripheral blood. The receptors derive from a woman older than 75 with active or convalescent COVID-19.

The chain uses TRBV12-5 and TRBJ1-1; D not resolved. This CDR3 has 17 residues. Per the germline V gene, CDR1 is LGHNT and CDR2 is FRNRAP. V lost 6 bases and J lost 0, with 20 bases in between. The CDR3 DNA reads as TGTGCTAGTGGCCGAGAAACGGGCCCGCGGGTGAACACTGAAGCTTTCTTT. It yields the protein CASGRETGPRVNTEAFF.

The V call is TRBV28, the J call TRBJ1-2; D unresolved. Germline CDR1 is MDHEN and CDR2 is SYDVKM. This CDR3 spans 16 amino acids. Trimming removed 1 base from V and 0 bases from J, with 12 bases in between. The CDR3, as DNA: TGTGCCAGCAGTTTATATCAGTTGTCATCTAACTATGGCTACACCTTC. Residues: CASSLYQLSSNYGYTF.

The chain recombines TRBV27 with TRBJ2-7; TRBD1 aligns across 10 bases. Germline V gene sequence: CDR1 MNHEY, CDR2 SMNVEV (reference sequence). The CDR3 runs to 16 residues. V lost 2 bases, J lost 6 bases, and 10 bases stayed unmatched. CDR3 nucleotides: TGTGCCAGCAGTTTAAGGGCGGGACAGGGGCTTGGCGAGCAGTACTTC. Encoded protein: CASSLRAGQGLGEQYF.

This clone was detected only a few times. V is TRBV27 and J is TRBJ1-1, with D perhaps matching TRBD1 (5 bases). Germline V gene data show CDR1 as MNHEY and CDR2 as SMNVEV (reference sequence). The CDR3 contains 16 residues. Trimming pared 1 base from V and 2 bases from J, leaving 14 bases between. The chain's CDR3 is CASSLYSRGINTEAFF. CDR3 bases: TGTGCCAGCAGTTTATATTCACGGGGGATAAACACTGAAGCTTTCTTT.

This clone was seen once. This chain uses TRBV28 with TRBJ1-2; D remains ambiguous. Germline CDR1 is MDHEN and CDR2 is SYDVKM. Trimming pared 5 bases from V and 4 bases from J, leaving 17 bases between. The CDR3 runs 15 residues. DNA for the CDR3: TGTGCCAGCAGTCCCTCAGGAGGGAGGATCTATGGCTACACCTTC. It is translated as CASSPSGGRIYGYTF.

V usage is TRBV11-2 and J usage is TRBJ2-7; 9 bases match TRBD2. Trimming at V came to 5 bases and at J to 6 bases, leaving 8 bases not matched to a gene. Germline lookup yields CDR1 SGHAT and CDR2 FQNNGV. The CDR3 runs to 14 residues. The CDR3 sequence: CASSPLAGDSEQYF. The DNA for the CDR3 is TGTGCCAGCAGCCCCTTAGCGGGGGATAGCGAGCAGTACTTC.

The rearrangement joins TRBV18 to TRBJ1-2; 8 nucleotides match TRBD1. Per germline, CDR1 KGHSH and CDR2 LQKENI. CDR3 length: 14 residues. V trimming: 5 bases; J trimming: 4 bases; junction bases outside the gene matches: 6. CDR3 bases: TGTGCCAGCTCAATGGACAGGGCATCCTATGGCTACACCTTC. It codes for CASSMDRASYGYTF.

V usage is TRBV7-2 and J usage is TRBJ2-7, with D possibly TRBD2 on 7 matching bases. Per germline, CDR1 SGHTA and CDR2 FQGNSA. V was shortened by 5 bases and J by 4 bases, with 15 bases between the two germline ends. CDR3 length: 14 residues. The CDR3 reads CASSPRGAVYEQYF. CDR3 sequence (DNA): TGTGCCAGCAGCCCTCGGGGGGCAGTTTACGAGCAGTACTTC.

The chain employs TRBV18 and TRBJ2-7; the D gene is possibly TRBD1 (6 bases). V lost 3 bases and J 3 bases, leaving 18 bases between the germline ends. The germline V gene has CDR1 KGHSH and CDR2 LQKENI. The CDR3 contains 16 residues. The DNA for the CDR3 is TGTGCCAGCTCACCCGAATCACAGGGCGCGGGCTACGAGCAGTACTTC. This sequence encodes CASSPESQGAGYEQYF.

The CDR3 protein is CASSQDSGLADTIYF. DNA for the CDR3: TGCGCCAGCAGCCAAGATTCAGGGCTAGCGGACACCATATATTTT. The chain couples TRBV4-3 to TRBJ1-3, with a weak D call TRBD1 (5 bases). The CDR3 contains 15 residues. V was clipped by 0 bases and J by 8 bases, with 14 bases between them. Germline V gives CDR1 LGHNA, CDR2 YSLEER.

The chain combines TRBV7-9 with TRBJ1-3; D is undetermined. V dropped 2 bases and J dropped 0 bases, with 8 bases sitting between them. There are 15 residues in the CDR3. In germline, CDR1 is SEHNR, CDR2 FQNEAQ (reference sequence). CDR3 in amino acids: CASSLSNHSGNTIYF. The CDR3 region has the DNA TGTGCCAGCAGCTTATCCAATCACTCTGGAAACACCATATATTTT.

This clone has only a few counts. V and J are TRBV7-2 and TRBJ2-6, with a possible D match to TRBD1 (5 bases). Between the trimmed V and J ends, which lost 6 bases and 1 base, there was a span of 13 bases. The CDR3 is made up of 16 amino acids. The germline gives CDR1 SGHTA, CDR2 FQGNSA. In DNA, the CDR3 is TGTGCCAGCAGGTTCGTGGGGCTTTCTGGGGCCAACGTCCTGACTTTC. It encodes CASRFVGLSGANVLTF.

This chain links TRBV7-2 with TRBJ2-1; 12 bases are a match to TRBD2. The V gene end was trimmed by 10 bases and the J gene end by 4 bases; junction bases not matched to a gene: 14. Germline loops: CDR1 SGHTA, CDR2 FQGNSA. The CDR3 is 17 residues long. The CDR3 region has the DNA TGTGCCATCCCCCTAGCGGGGGGGACCCATCTTTACAATGAGCAGTTCTTC. Its translation: CAIPLAGGTHLYNEQFF.

The J gene is TRBJ1-1, the V gene TRBV6-5; the D is unclear. The CDR3 runs to 13 residues. CDR1 MNHEY and CDR2 SVGAGI come from the germline V gene. Trimming left V 2 bases short and J 1 base short, with 5 bases between. Here the CDR3 DNA reads TGTGCCAGCAGTTACGGGCAGAACACTGAAGCTTTCTTT. Its protein product is CASSYGQNTEAFF.

The chain recombines TRBV19 with TRBJ1-6; 11 bases map to TRBD1. Germline CDR1 reads LNHDA; CDR2 reads SQIVND (reference sequence). The CDR3 totals 14 residues. The J segment lost 6 bases and the V segment lost 8 bases, leaving 3 bases of the junction unmatched. This CDR3 reads CASGDRGINSPLHF. Here the CDR3 DNA reads TGTGCCAGTGGGGACAGGGGGATTAATTCACCCCTCCACTTT.

The V call is TRBV30, the J call TRBJ1-6; 11 positions agree with TRBD1. J gave up 10 bases and V 4 bases, and 9 bases lay outside the gene matches. Per the germline V gene, CDR1 is GTSNPN and CDR2 is SVGIG (reference sequence). The CDR3 has 15 residues. The DNA of the CDR3 is TGTGCCTGGAATTCCCCCGGGACAGGGGGATCACCCCTCCACTTT. It is translated as CAWNSPGTGGSPLHF. The full variable domain, in which reference TRBV30 and TRBJ1-6 provide the parts outside the CDR3, is SQTIHQWPATLVQPVGSPLSLECTVEGTSNPNLYWYRQAAGRGLQLLFYSVGIGQISSEVPQNLSASRPQDRQFILSSKKLLLSDSGFYLCAWNSPGTGGSPLHFGNGTRLTVT.

The V and J genes are TRBV5-5 and TRBJ2-5; TRBD2 might be the D (6 bases). Between the trimmed V and J ends, which lost 2 bases and 4 bases, there was a span of 21 bases. Germline V lookup: CDR1 SGHKS, CDR2 YYEKEE (reference sequence). The CDR3 length is 17 residues. The CDR3 region has the DNA TGTGCCAGCAGCTTTTCCGTGGGGGGAGGAGGTTCAGAGACCCAGTACTTC. Amino acid sequence: CASSFSVGGGGSETQYF. The entire variable domain, with the rest obtained from reference TRBV5-5 and TRBJ2-5, is as follows: DAGVTQSPTHLIKTRGQQVTLRCSPISGHKSVSWYQQVLGQGPQFIFQYYEKEERGRGNFPDRFSARQFPNYSSELNVNALLLGDSALYLCASSFSVGGGGSETQYFGPGTRLLVL.

This clone occurred many times. The rearrangement links TRBV29-1 to TRBJ2-7, with a tentative D call TRBD2 (5 bases). CDR3 length: 13 residues. Germline V gives CDR1 SQVTM, CDR2 ANQGSEA. The germline V and J ends were trimmed by 6 bases and 0 bases, with 12 bases remaining between them. The CDR3 loop reads CSVARGSSYEQYF. CDR3 DNA sequence: TGCAGCGTGGCTCGGGGAAGCTCCTACGAGCAGTACTTC.

The V gene is TRBV5-6, the J gene TRBJ1-5; D not resolved. Germline CDR1 SGHDT, CDR2 YYEEEE. Between the trimmed V and J ends, which lost 4 bases and 0 bases, there was a span of 14 bases. The CDR3 spans 16 residues. The CDR3 sequence is CASSLLRVDSNQPQHF. The CDR3 DNA reads TGTGCCAGCAGCCTGCTCCGGGTCGATAGCAATCAGCCCCAGCATTTT.

This chain links TRBV20-1 with TRBJ2-3, with 8 bases matching TRBD2. CDR1 is DFQATT and CDR2 is SNEGSKA in the germline V gene (reference sequence). This CDR3 comprises 16 residues. J gave up 0 bases and V 3 bases, and 8 bases lay outside the gene matches. CDR3 sequence reads: CSASSREGPSTDTQYF. DNA of the CDR3: TGCAGTGCTAGTAGCCGGGAGGGTCCTAGCACAGATACGCAGTATTTT.

The rearrangement joins TRBV7-8 to TRBJ1-4; TRBD1 might be the D (6 bases). V lost 5 bases to trimming and J lost 0 bases, with 13 bases between them. CDR1 and CDR2 (germline): SGHVS, FQNEAQ. The CDR3 has 16 residues. CDR3 protein: CASSPHRVATNEKLFF. CDR3 nucleotides: TGTGCCAGCAGCCCGCACAGGGTTGCAACTAATGAAAAACTGTTTTTT.

The CDR3 DNA reads TGTGCCAGCAGCTCAAAGGGACAGCTCTACACCGGGGAGCTGTTTTTT. Amino acid sequence: CASSSKGQLYTGELFF. The chain recombines TRBV11-3 with TRBJ2-2; TRBD1 matches 7 bases. Germline trimming cut 4 bases from V and 3 bases from J; bases unmatched to any gene: 8. The CDR3 sequence is 16 residues long. The V gene's germline CDR1 is SGHNT and CDR2 YENEEA.